These T cell receptor beta chains were read from a single sample in a study of T-cell memory formation after mild COVID-19. TCRdb used MiXCR to reprocess the 5' RACE reads, holding one entry per CDR3 protein. Of roughly 280,000 distinct CDR3 sequences in the sample, roughly 8.2% were seen once. Material: PBMCs or a T cell subset sorted from them (not recorded which). The source of these receptors is a man aged 18 to 29 who had mild COVID-19 (a few samples of this study predate the infection). Cell type and time point are not known. The CDR3 runs from the conserved cysteine through the conserved F or W. A D gene is named only where the DNA matches it firmly. Rows may omit the clone size; those that give it use once, few, many or a size class.

TRBV20-1	TRBJ2-2	few	TRBD2	TGCAGTGCTAGAGATCCGAGGACTAGCGCCCTCGGGGAGCTGTTTTTT	CSARDPRTSALGELFF
TRBV20-1	TRBJ2-1	-	TRBD2	TGCAGTGCTCCCGGACTAGCGGGGGGATTCCCGTCCAATGAGCAGTTCTTC	CSAPGLAGGFPSNEQFF
TRBV4-1	TRBJ2-1	few	-	TGCGCCAGCAGCCAACCGACAGCCCGACTGGACAATGAGCAGTTCTTC	CASSQPTARLDNEQFF
TRBV7-2	TRBJ2-7	-	-	TGTGCCAGCAGCCTCGATGCCTACGAGCAGTACTTC	CASSLDAYEQYF
TRBV6-2/TRBV6-3	TRBJ1-2	many	-	TGTGCCAGCAGTTACAGGGGTGTCGTCGATGGCTACACCTTC	CASSYRGVVDGYTF
TRBV29-1	TRBJ1-1	many	-	TGCAGCGTCGCGCCCGGTTTTGGGAACACTGAAGCTTTCTTT	CSVAPGFGNTEAFF
TRBV6-2/TRBV6-3	TRBJ1-5	-	-	TGTGACAGCAGTCAAGACGGAAATCAGCCCCAGCATTTT	CDSSQDGNQPQHF
TRBV6-5	TRBJ1-1	few	-	TGTGCCAGCAGTTACGTGGCCCAGGTGGGTGGGTTCACTGAAGCTTTCTTT	CASSYVAQVGGFTEAFF
TRBV7-3	TRBJ2-1	-	TRBD1	TGTGCCAGCAGCCCCGGGGACAGCTACAATGAGCAGTTCTTC	CASSPGDSYNEQFF
TRBV4-3	TRBJ1-2	few	-	TGCGCCAGCAGCCAAGGTCTCTCTTATGGCTACACCTTC	CASSQGLSYGYTF
TRBV5-4	TRBJ2-7	-	TRBD1	TGTGCCAGCAGCTTGTCAGGGGGCCTCTCCTACGAGCAGTACTTC	CASSLSGGLSYEQYF
TRBV7-9	TRBJ1-1	-	-	TGTGCCAGCAGCTTAGACGGATCTATGAACACTGAAGCTTTCTTT	CASSLDGSMNTEAFF
TRBV24-1	TRBJ2-3	-	TRBD1	TGTGCCACCAGTGACTGGACAGGGGAGCGCACAGATACGCAGTATTTT	CATSDWTGERTDTQYF
TRBV11-2	TRBJ2-5	-	TRBD1	TGTGCCAGCAGCTTAGCACAGGGGGAAGAGACCCAGTACTTC	CASSLAQGEETQYF
TRBV28	TRBJ1-2	-	-	TGTGCCAGCACCACGACAGGTTACTATGGCTACACCTTC	CASTTTGYYGYTF
TRBV6-6	TRBJ2-7	-	TRBD2	TGTGCCAGCCATAGGCCGACTAGCGGGGGCCGTTACGAGCAGTACTTC	CASHRPTSGGRYEQYF
TRBV25-1	TRBJ2-2	many	TRBD1	TGTGCCAGCAGTGCTCCCCATGGGACAGCGAACACCGGGGAGCTGTTTTTT	CASSAPHGTANTGELFF
TRBV20-1	TRBJ1-1	-	-	TGCAGTGCTAGTGTTTTTCCTGAAGCTTTCTTT	CSASVFPEAFF
TRBV28	TRBJ2-2	many	TRBD1	TGTGCCAGCTTGACAGGGACGGGCACCGGGGAGCTGTTTTTT	CASLTGTGTGELFF
TRBV7-2	TRBJ2-3	many	-	TGTGCCAGCAGCTTAGCGCTAGGGGGGGGGCCCACAGATACGCAGTATTTT	CASSLALGGGPTDTQYF